This TCR beta chain appears in the sequencing data of a study of regulatory T cells in long-lasting Graves disease. Time point of the sample: newly diagnosed GD, antithyroid drugs for less than 3 months. From PBMCs, RNA was extracted and then used to make the TCR library. Researchers made TCR beta libraries by using iRepertoire HTBI primers and running Arm-PCR on CDR3 regions. TCRdb re-analysed the multiplex PCR reads in MiXCR, keeping a single row per CDR3 protein. The table lists approximately 270,000 distinct CDR3 sequences, around 19% of them singletons, with around 15% in the top ten. This clonotype was counted ten times or more. This CDR3 contains 12 residues. V was clipped by 5 bases and J by 6 bases, with 10 bases between them. The V gene's germline CDR1 is SGHTA and CDR2 FQGTGA. The same sample was also studied in work on T cells in Graves' hyperthyroidism and ophthalmopathy.

This sequence was found in a woman younger than 45 with Graves disease. The specimen was peripheral blood mononuclear cells (PBMCs), collected at new diagnosis, from a patient treated with antithyroid drugs. The chain carries TRBV7-3 and TRBJ1-1; D ambiguous. The CDR3 region has the DNA TGTGCCAGCAGCAAAACATGGGCTGAAGCTTTCTTT. It encodes CASSKTWAEAFF.